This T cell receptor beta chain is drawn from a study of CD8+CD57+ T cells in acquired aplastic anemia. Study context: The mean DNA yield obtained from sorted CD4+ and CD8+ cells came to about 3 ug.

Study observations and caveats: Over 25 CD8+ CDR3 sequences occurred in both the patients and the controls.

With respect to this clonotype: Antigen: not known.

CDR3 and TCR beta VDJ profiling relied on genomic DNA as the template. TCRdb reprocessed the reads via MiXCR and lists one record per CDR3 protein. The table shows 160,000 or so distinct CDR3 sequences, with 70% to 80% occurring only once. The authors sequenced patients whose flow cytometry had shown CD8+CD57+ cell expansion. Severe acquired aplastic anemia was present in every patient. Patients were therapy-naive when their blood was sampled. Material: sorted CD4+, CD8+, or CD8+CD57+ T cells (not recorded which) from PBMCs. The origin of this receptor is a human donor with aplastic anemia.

The CDR3 region has the DNA TGTGCCAGCTCGCGATATCTCACAGATACGCAGTATTTT. Its protein is CASSRYLTDTQYF. V gene TRBV12-3 or TRBV12-4 combines with J gene TRBJ2-3; no firm D call. V lost 8 bases to trimming and J lost 2 bases, with 11 bases between them. The CDR3 sequence is 13 residues long.